The 8 T cell receptor beta chains below all came from one sample that was sequenced in a study of regulatory T cells in long-lasting Graves disease. Time point indicated: persistent/refractory GD, antithyroid drugs over 5 years with positive TRAb. Making the TCR library involved RNA that had been extracted from PBMCs. Building the TCR beta libraries relied on iRepertoire HTBI primers, and CDR3 regions underwent Arm-PCR. TCRdb independently ran MiXCR on the multiplex PCR reads; one entry per CDR3 protein. The sample lists roughly 430,000 distinct CDR3 sequences, under 25% occurring once. Material: peripheral blood mononuclear cells (PBMCs), obtained when the disease was refractory, from a patient treated with antithyroid drugs. All receptors derive from a female donor with Graves disease.

About this clonotype itself: The junction departs from the called germline gene at one end, perhaps through a read error. The CDR3, as DNA: TGTGCCATCAGTGCGGACTACGAGCGGTACTTC. Translating gives CAISADYERYF. The chain combines TRBV10-3 with TRBJ2-7; a possible D gene is TRBD2 (6 bases). The germline gives CDR1 ENHRY, CDR2 SYGVKD. The length of the CDR3 is 11 residues.

Turning to this clonotype: A far larger clone lies a single base away; this is likely a read error. The chain recombines TRBV2 with TRBJ2-5; D remains ambiguous. CDR1 and CDR2 from the germline V gene are SNHLY and FYNNEI. The CDR3 has 14 residues. The CDR3, as DNA: TGTGCCAGCAGTTTGCCAGGACCGCAAGAGTCCCAGTACTTC. This translates into CASSLPGPQESQYF.

At least ten counts were recorded for this clonotype. This sequence joins TRBV2 and TRBJ2-7; TRBD2 agrees at 10 bases. Per the germline V gene, CDR1 is SNHLY and CDR2 is FYNNEI. This CDR3 region has 16 residues. V lost 2 bases and J lost 3; bases outside the gene matches: 7. The CDR3 nucleotides read TGTGCCAGCAGTGAAACTAGCGGGGCGACACACTACGAGCAGTACTTC. This gives the protein CASSETSGATHYEQYF.

This clonotype was observed at least ten times. The V and J genes are TRBV28 and TRBJ1-5, with D maybe TRBD1 (6 bases). CDR3 length: 14 residues. Germline-derived CDR1 and CDR2 are MDHEN and SYDVKM. V was trimmed by 3 bases and J by 8 bases, leaving 14 bases between them. The CDR3 DNA is TGTGCCAGCAGTTTGGGGGCGGGGATTGAGCCCCAGCATTTT. Amino acids: CASSLGAGIEPQHF. The full variable domain, in which reference TRBV28 and TRBJ1-5 provide the parts outside the CDR3, is DVKVTQSSRYLVKRTGEKVFLECVQDMDHENMFWYRQDPGLGLRLIYFSYDVKMKEKGDIPEGYSVSREKKERFSLILESASTNQTSMYLCASSLGAGIEPQHFGDGTRLSIL.

This clonotype has only a few counts. The chain couples TRBV29-1 to TRBJ2-7; TRBD2 is a possible D gene (5 bases). The V end was cut by 4 bases, the J end by 1 base, with 11 bases between. The CDR3 is 13 residues long. Germline-derived CDR1 and CDR2 are SQVTM and ANQGSEA. The DNA of the CDR3 is TGCAGCGTTGGATCCAGCGGATCCTACGAGCAGTACTTC. Residues: CSVGSSGSYEQYF.

CDR3 amino acids: CASSLSQVVADTQYF. DNA of the CDR3: TGTGCCAGCTCACTTTCGCAAGTGGTGGCAGATACGCAGTATTTT. The rearrangement joins TRBV18 to TRBJ2-3; no firm D call. The CDR3 loop spans 15 amino acids. V was shortened by 4 bases and J by 4 bases, with 15 bases between the two germline ends. The germline gives CDR1 KGHSH, CDR2 LQKENI.

This clonotype appeared many times. The chain carries TRBV2 and TRBJ2-5, with TRBD1 as a possible D gene (6 bases). The CDR3 has 12 residues. Germline CDR1 and CDR2: SNHLY and FYNNEI. Trimming shortened V by 7 bases and J by 2 bases, and 8 bases separated the two germline ends. This chain's CDR3 is CASNREQETQYF. The CDR3 nucleotides are TGTGCCAGCAACAGGGAACAAGAGACCCAGTACTTC.

This clonotype has just one count. This clone may be a read error of a much larger clone one base away. This sequence joins TRBV20-1 and TRBJ1-1, with a weak D call TRBD1 (5 bases). Germline V gives CDR1 DFQATT, CDR2 SNEGSKA (reference sequence). This CDR3 contains 15 residues. CDR3 nucleotide sequence: TGCAGTGTTAGAGAGTATGAGGGGATGAACACTGAAGCTTTCTTT. The encoded protein is CSVREYEGMNTEAFF.